Each of the 22 T cell receptor beta chains below was sequenced from the same sample in a study of T cell responses to AZD1222 COVID-19 vaccine. TCRdb's table, derived via immunoSEQ multiplex PCR, lists solely in-frame clones and lacks some. The sample has approximately 160,000 clones; roughly nine tenths are singletons. The sample in question was peripheral blood, obtained on day 0 of AZD1222 vaccination. These TCRs come from an adult in good health.

The chain employs TRBV7-3 and TRBJ1-5; the D is unclear. With 4 bases removed from V and 6 bases from J, the gap between germline ends came to 10 bases. The CDR3 runs 13 residues. Per the germline V gene, CDR1 is SGHTA and CDR2 is FQGTGA. CDR3 in amino acids: CASSSTAGQPQHF. The CDR3 DNA reads as TGTGCCAGCAGCTCCACAGCGGGTCAGCCCCAGCATTTT.

This clone came up a few times. The chain couples TRBV5-1 to TRBJ1-6; D is unclear. Germline CDR1 reads SGHRS; CDR2 reads YFSETQ. CDR3 length: 16 amino acids. With 0 bases removed from V and 2 bases from J, the gap between germline ends came to 9 bases. The CDR3 DNA follows: TGCGCCAGCAGCTTGGACCGGTGGACCTATAATTCACCCCTCCACTTT. It yields the protein CASSLDRWTYNSPLHF.

The rearrangement links TRBV5-1 to TRBJ2-5, with D perhaps TRBD1 or TRBD2 (6 bases each). This CDR3 has 14 residues. Trimming removed 1 base from V and 5 bases from J, with 12 bases in between. CDR1 is SGHRS and CDR2 is YFSETQ in the germline V gene. The CDR3 sequence is CASSLYVGGETQYF. The CDR3 DNA is TGCGCCAGCAGCTTGTATGTAGGGGGGGAGACCCAGTACTTC.

V usage is TRBV7-8 and J usage is TRBJ1-5; D is unclear. Trimming pared 3 bases from V and 4 bases from J, leaving 7 bases between. CDR1 is SGHVS, CDR2 FQNEAQ, per germline. The CDR3 contains 13 residues. The CDR3 loop is CASSLVGNQPQHF. CDR3 bases: TGTGCCAGCAGCTTGGTGGGGAATCAGCCCCAGCATTTT. The variable domain in full, with the rest retrieved from reference TRBV7-8 and TRBJ1-5, is GAGVSQSPRYKVAKRGQDVALRCDPISGHVSLFWYQQALGQGPEFLTYFQNEAQLDKSGLPSDRFFAERPEGSVSTLKIQRTQQEDSAVYLCASSLVGNQPQHFGDGTRLSIL.

This rearrangement joins TRBV7-8 to TRBJ2-1; D perhaps matches TRBD2 (8 bases). The germline gives CDR1 SGHVS, CDR2 FQNEAQ. V lost 5 bases and J 1 base, leaving 18 bases between the germline ends. The CDR3 runs to 17 residues. CDR3 region: CASSHTGAGGSYNEQFF. The DNA of the CDR3 is TGTGCCAGCAGCCACACAGGGGCGGGGGGTTCCTACAATGAGCAGTTCTTC.

The V gene is TRBV6-6, the J gene TRBJ1-5, with D unclear. Germline assignment: CDR1 MNHNY and CDR2 SVGAGI (reference sequence). V was shortened by 6 bases and J by 0 bases, with 15 bases between the two germline ends. CDR3 length equals 16 residues. This CDR3 reads CASRGYTLNSNQPQHF. DNA for the CDR3: TGTGCCAGCAGGGGATATACTCTCAATAGCAATCAGCCCCAGCATTTT.

The chain employs TRBV7-8 and TRBJ1-3, with TRBD1 as a possible D gene (5 bases). Germline CDR1 reads SGHVS; CDR2 reads FQNEAQ. The CDR3 is 14 amino acids. The V and J ends lost 6 bases and 2 bases respectively, with 11 bases between them. Written as DNA, the CDR3 is TGTGCCAGCAGGCTAGCGACAGCTGGAAACACCATATATTTT. Protein sequence: CASRLATAGNTIYF.

The chain joins TRBV5-5 to TRBJ1-6; a weak D match, TRBD1 (6 bases). Germline V gene data show CDR1 as SGHKS and CDR2 as YYEKEE (reference sequence). This CDR3 region has 16 residues. Trimming shortened V by 4 bases and J by 6 bases, and 17 bases separated the two germline ends. CDR3: CASSKVPGHPNSPLHF. CDR3 bases: TGTGCCAGCAGCAAAGTTCCGGGACACCCTAATTCACCCCTCCACTTT.

The rearrangement links TRBV25-1 to TRBJ1-1; weak D call: TRBD1 (6 bases). The germline V and J ends were trimmed by 6 bases and 1 base, with 12 bases remaining between them. This CDR3 region has 14 residues. Germline V CDR1 and CDR2: MGHDK, SYGVNS. The CDR3 DNA sequence: TGTGCCAGCAGATGGACAGACCAGAACACTGAAGCTTTCTTT. Protein product: CASRWTDQNTEAFF.

V and J are TRBV28 and TRBJ2-1; D gene unclear. CDR1 is MDHEN and CDR2 is SYDVKM in the germline V gene. The CDR3 covers 15 residues. V lost 8 bases and J lost 0, with 14 bases in between. The CDR3 region is CASCPKTSSYNEQFF. In nucleotides, the CDR3 is TGTGCCAGCTGCCCCAAAACGAGCTCCTACAATGAGCAGTTCTTC. The variable domain in full, completed from reference TRBV28 and TRBJ2-1, reads DVKVTQSSRYLVKRTGEKVFLECVQDMDHENMFWYRQDPGLGLRLIYFSYDVKMKEKGDIPEGYSVSREKKERFSLILESASTNQTSMYLCASCPKTSSYNEQFFGPGTRLTVL.

In this sample, this clone turned up once. The genes are TRBV5-4 and TRBJ1-1; TRBD1 is a possible D gene (5 bases). CDR3 size: 12 residues. With 4 bases removed from V and 7 bases from J, the gap between germline ends came to 11 bases. Per the germline V gene, CDR1 is SGHNT and CDR2 is YYREEE (reference sequence). DNA for the CDR3: TGTGCCAGCAGCGACGGGACCGTTGAAGCTTTCTTT. Translation gives CASSDGTVEAFF.

This chain links TRBV29-1 with TRBJ1-2; D might be TRBD1 (5 bases). The CDR3 runs 16 residues. Trimming cost V 3 bases and J 0 bases, with 17 bases left between them. The V gene's germline CDR1 is SQVTM and CDR2 ANQGSEA. CDR3 nucleotide sequence: TGCAGCGTTGAGGTACAGGACCCTTATTCTAACTATGGCTACACCTTC. It is translated as CSVEVQDPYSNYGYTF.

This rearrangement joins TRBV18 to TRBJ1-3, with D possibly TRBD1 on 5 matching bases. V shed 2 bases and J shed 3 bases, with 5 bases lying between them. CDR1 KGHSH and CDR2 LQKENI come from the germline V gene. CDR3 length: 13 residues. The CDR3 DNA follows: TGTGCCAGCTCACCAGACAGTGGAAACACCATATATTTT. Protein sequence: CASSPDSGNTIYF.

The rearrangement uses TRBV28 and TRBJ2-7; D perhaps matches TRBD1 (5 bases). With 10 bases removed from V and 3 bases from J, the gap between germline ends came to 25 bases. CDR3 size: 16 residues. Germline CDR1 and CDR2: MDHEN and SYDVKM. In nucleotides, the CDR3 is TGTGCCACCCGGGTAGGACACTCCCTGGACCACTACGAGCAGTACTTC. Amino acid sequence: CATRVGHSLDHYEQYF. The full variable domain, in which reference TRBV28 and TRBJ2-7 provide the parts outside the CDR3, is DVKVTQSSRYLVKRTGEKVFLECVQDMDHENMFWYRQDPGLGLRLIYFSYDVKMKEKGDIPEGYSVSREKKERFSLILESASTNQTSMYLCATRVGHSLDHYEQYFGPGTRLTVT.

The chain couples TRBV5-1 to TRBJ1-1; D ambiguous. V dropped 5 bases and J dropped 5 bases, with 16 bases sitting between them. This CDR3 region has 14 residues. The germline V gene encodes CDR1 SGHRS and CDR2 YFSETQ. The chain's CDR3 is CASSREDPRTEAFF. CDR3 DNA: TGCGCCAGCAGTCGTGAAGATCCTCGGACTGAAGCTTTCTTT.

The chain uses TRBV27 and TRBJ2-1; 9 positions agree with TRBD1. This CDR3 has 16 residues. With 3 bases clipped from V and 7 bases from J, the junction kept 10 bases outside the gene matches. Germline CDR1 MNHEY, CDR2 SMNVEV (reference sequence). CDR3 sequence (DNA): TGTGCCAGCAGTTTTTACCCGGGACAGGGAGGGAATGAGCAGTTCTTC. It is translated as CASSFYPGQGGNEQFF.

The chain recombines TRBV5-1 with TRBJ1-1; unclear D gene. Trimming took 5 bases from V and 0 from J, leaving 17 bases between them. CDR1 is SGHRS, CDR2 YFSETQ, per germline. This CDR3 has 16 amino acids. The CDR3 DNA reads TGCGCCAGCAGTCCCCCCTCCCCCGGCGTGAACACTGAAGCTTTCTTT. Translation gives CASSPPSPGVNTEAFF.

The genes are TRBV7-9 and TRBJ1-4; 7 nucleotides match TRBD1. The V segment lost 5 bases and the J segment 4 bases; nucleotides outside the gene matches: 10. CDR1 is SEHNR, CDR2 FQNEAQ, per germline (reference sequence). CDR3 length: 16 residues. The CDR3 DNA reads TGTGCCAGCAGCCCACGAGGGGGACAGTTTAATGAAAAACTGTTTTTT. Amino acids: CASSPRGGQFNEKLFF.

Only a few counts were recorded for this clone. The J gene is TRBJ2-2, the V gene TRBV4-1, with D possibly TRBD1 on 5 matching bases. CDR1 MGHRA and CDR2 YSYEKL come from the germline V gene. The V gene lost 8 bases and the J gene lost 1 base, with 20 bases spanning the gap. This CDR3 spans 17 amino acids. CDR3: CASAYMTVGKNTGELFF. CDR3 DNA sequence: TGCGCCAGCGCGTATATGACAGTAGGGAAGAACACCGGGGAGCTGTTTTTT.

J is TRBJ2-3 and V is TRBV12-3 or TRBV12-4, with 8 nucleotides matching TRBD1. J was trimmed by 6 bases and V by 6 bases; bases with no gene match: 5. The CDR3 loop spans 13 amino acids. CDR3 bases: TGTGCCAGCAGAGGACAGGGATCGGATACGCAGTATTTT. Its translation: CASRGQGSDTQYF.

The chain couples TRBV6-5 to TRBJ1-2, with TRBD1 matching 10 bases. The CDR3 runs to 16 residues. The ends lost 1 base at V and 2 bases at J; junction bases unmatched: 4. The germline V gene encodes CDR1 MNHEY and CDR2 SVGAGI. The CDR3 region has the DNA TGTGCCAGCAGTTACTTTCCGGGACAGGGGAACTATGGCTACACCTTC. This translates into CASSYFPGQGNYGYTF.

The CDR3 loop reads CASRNPHPIDGTEAFF. The CDR3 coding sequence is TGTGCCAGCAGAAACCCCCACCCCATAGATGGAACTGAAGCTTTCTTT. The V call is TRBV11-2, the J call TRBJ1-1; no firm D call. Trimming took off 6 bases at V and 5 bases at J, with 22 bases between the two ends. The CDR3 totals 16 residues. Per germline, CDR1 SGHAT and CDR2 FQNNGV.